This T cell receptor (beta chain) was recorded in a study of shared clonotypes between healthy human individuals. Study results and caveats: Four donors showed sharing of approximately 5% of naive CD4 clonotypes.

Terminally differentiated effector memory CD45RA+ cells were left out of the naive CD8 fraction, which was CD45RO-negative and positively selected for CCR7. Donors included only healthy HIV-negative adults lacking recent acute infections or vaccinations. Produced via immunoSEQ multiplex PCR; TCRdb's table is partial and in-frame only. The repertoire holds 2 million or so clones, with approximately 95% as singletons. Germline CDR1 reads SEHNR; CDR2 reads FQNEAQ (reference sequence). CDR3 length: 14 amino acids. V lost 4 bases and J 4 bases, leaving 14 bases between the germline ends. A remark on this clone: Its antigen remains unknown.

The genes are TRBV7-9 and TRBJ2-7, with D possibly TRBD1 on 5 matching bases. The sequenced material came from naive CD8+ T cells sorted from blood. The TCR originated in a young man in good health. The CDR3 protein is CASSSSGKGYEQYF. CDR3 nucleotides: TGTGCCAGCAGCTCCTCAGGGAAGGGGTACGAGCAGTACTTC.